The 14 T cell receptor beta chains below were found in one sample sequenced in a study of post-analysis software for immune sequencing data. Their recognized antigens are unknown. The TCR beta cDNA libraries carried unique molecular identifiers. One entry per CDR3 protein results from TCRdb running MiXCR on the PCR reads. The table has about 770,000 distinct CDR3 sequences, roughly 46% seen once. Study results and caveats: There were several TRBV segments more frequent in patients than controls, and TRBV5-6, TRBV5-1 and TRBV20-1 were among them.

Sequences were obtained from blood. Receptor source: a girl between 10 and 17 years old with multiple sclerosis.

The chain links TRBV12-3 or TRBV12-4 to TRBJ1-5; D unresolved. V was trimmed by 1 base and J by 9 bases, leaving 7 bases between them. The CDR3 is 12 residues long. CDR3 residues: CASSLGKLPQHF. The DNA for the CDR3 is TGTGCCAGCAGTTTAGGAAAGCTGCCCCAGCATTTT.

The rearrangement joins TRBV27 to TRBJ1-5, with D maybe TRBD1 (5 bases). Germline CDR1 and CDR2: MNHEY and SMNVEV (reference sequence). CDR3 size: 16 residues. V was clipped by 6 bases and J by 1 base, with 16 bases between them. In nucleotides, the CDR3 is TGTGCCAGCAGAAAATACGGGGCGGACAGCAATCAGCCCCAGCATTTT. It is translated as CASRKYGADSNQPQHF.

The chain is built from TRBV29-1 and TRBJ2-3, with D possibly being TRBD1 (6 bases). Trimming removed 1 base from V and 6 bases from J, with 14 bases in between. The CDR3 has 14 residues. CDR1 and CDR2 (germline): SQVTM, ANQGSEA. CDR3 residues: CSVEAQGLADTQYF. Here the CDR3 DNA reads TGCAGCGTTGAAGCACAGGGCCTGGCTGATACGCAGTATTTT.

This chain joins TRBV4-1 and TRBJ2-5; D is unclear. The CDR3 covers 15 residues. Trimming removed 1 base at V and 2 bases at J, with 11 bases between. The germline V gene encodes CDR1 MGHRA and CDR2 YSYEKL. CDR3 sequence (DNA): TGCGCCAGCAGCCAAGGCGGAACTTGGCAAGAGACCCAGTACTTC. Translated: CASSQGGTWQETQYF.

The rearrangement joins TRBV6-4 to TRBJ2-3, with 7 nucleotides matching TRBD2. The germline gives CDR1 MRHNA, CDR2 SNTAGT. The V gene end was trimmed by 3 bases and the J gene end by 2 bases; junction bases not matched to a gene: 2. CDR3 length equals 14 residues. Here the CDR3 DNA reads TGTGCCAGCAGTGAGGGGAGGGACACAGATACGCAGTATTTT. As protein: CASSEGRDTDTQYF.

This chain connects TRBV15 to TRBJ1-6; a weak D match, TRBD1 (5 bases). The V end lost 1 base, the J end lost 9 bases, and 13 bases lay between the germline ends. CDR1 LNHNV and CDR2 YYDKDF come from the germline V gene (reference sequence). This CDR3 is built from 15 residues. DNA for the CDR3: TGTGCCACCAGCAGAGCAGGACAAATGGGTTCACCCCTCCACTTT. It specifies CATSRAGQMGSPLHF.

The gene calls are TRBV7-8 and TRBJ2-5; TRBD2 matches at 7 bases. The germline V gene has CDR1 SGHVS and CDR2 FQNEAQ. There are 16 residues in the CDR3. Trimming cost V 1 base and J 2 bases; bases outside gene matches: 7. The CDR3 is CASSLELARTQETQYF. As DNA, the CDR3 is TGTGCCAGCAGCTTAGAACTAGCGAGAACTCAAGAGACCCAGTACTTC.

Here the CDR3 reads CSAWTDDYYEQYF. DNA of the CDR3: TGCAGTGCTTGGACGGATGATTACTACGAGCAGTACTTC. The chain uses TRBV20-1 and TRBJ2-7; unclear D gene. Trimming left V 5 bases short and J 3 bases short, with 14 bases between. CDR3 size: 13 residues. Germline loops: CDR1 DFQATT, CDR2 SNEGSKA (reference sequence).

About this clonotype itself: A junction end diverges from the germline sequence, so it may reflect a read error. CDR3 region: CASSLGLAVDNEQFF. The CDR3 DNA follows: TGTGCCAGCAGCTTGGGACTAGCGGTTGACAATGAGCAGTTCTTC. The chain uses TRBV5-1 and TRBJ2-1; the match to TRBD2 covers 11 bases. The CDR3 has 15 residues. Germline CDR1 SGHRS, CDR2 YFSETQ.

The V and J genes are TRBV29-1 and TRBJ2-5; the D gene is possibly TRBD1 (8 bases). The J call may be wrong; the DNA end is better matched by TRBJ2-7. Per the germline V gene, CDR1 is SQVTM and CDR2 is ANQGSEA. This CDR3 is 13 amino acids long. The CDR3 DNA sequence: TGCAGCGTTGACGGACAGGGAGGGGTCGAGCAGTACTTC. Protein: CSVDGQGGVEQYF.

The CDR3 nucleotides read TGCAGCGCCACCATGAACACTGAAGCTTTCTTT. Translated: CSATMNTEAFF. The chain couples TRBV29-1 to TRBJ1-1; D ambiguous. The CDR3 is 11 amino acids. Germline lookup yields CDR1 SQVTM and CDR2 ANQGSEA. V was trimmed by 7 bases and J by 0 bases, leaving 6 bases between them.

This clonotype was picked up a small number of times. The chain is built from TRBV12-3 or TRBV12-4 and TRBJ2-7; D is unclear. Trimming stripped 6 bases from V and 1 base from J, with 10 bases between. The CDR3 covers 13 residues. The CDR3 nucleotides are TGTGCCAGCAGCCCGAGCAGATCCTACGAGCAGTACTTC. Translating gives CASSPSRSYEQYF.

The chain uses TRBV3-1 and TRBJ1-2; D not resolved. Between the trimmed V and J ends, which lost 2 bases and 4 bases, there was a span of 5 bases. From germline, CDR1 is LGHDT and CDR2 YNNKEL (reference sequence). The CDR3 is made up of 12 amino acids. The CDR3 region is CASSQPSYGYTF. The DNA for the CDR3 is TGTGCCAGCAGCCAACCGTCCTATGGCTACACCTTC.

The chain combines TRBV29-1 with TRBJ1-2; D perhaps matches TRBD1 (5 bases). Trimming cost V 7 bases and J 2 bases, with 11 bases left between them. Germline V gene sequence: CDR1 SQVTM, CDR2 ANQGSEA. The CDR3 covers 12 residues. The CDR3 is CSAGTDNYGYTF. DNA for the CDR3: TGCAGCGCCGGGACGGACAACTATGGCTACACCTTC.